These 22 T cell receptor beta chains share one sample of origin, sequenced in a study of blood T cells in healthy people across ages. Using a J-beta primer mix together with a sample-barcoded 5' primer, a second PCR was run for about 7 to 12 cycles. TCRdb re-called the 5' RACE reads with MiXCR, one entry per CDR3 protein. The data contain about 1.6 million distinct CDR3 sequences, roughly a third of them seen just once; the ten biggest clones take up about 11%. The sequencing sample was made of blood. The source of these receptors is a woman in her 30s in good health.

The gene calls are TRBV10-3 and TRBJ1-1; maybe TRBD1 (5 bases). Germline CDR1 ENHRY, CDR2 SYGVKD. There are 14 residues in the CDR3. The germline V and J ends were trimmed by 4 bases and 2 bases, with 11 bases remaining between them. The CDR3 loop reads CAISGRGPNTEAFF. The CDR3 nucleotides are TGTGCCATCAGTGGTCGGGGCCCCAACACTGAAGCTTTCTTT.

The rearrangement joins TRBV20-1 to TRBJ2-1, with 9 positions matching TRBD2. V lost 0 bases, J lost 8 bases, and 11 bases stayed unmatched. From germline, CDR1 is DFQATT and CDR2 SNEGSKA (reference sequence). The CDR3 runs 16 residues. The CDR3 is CSARDPSGEIMDEQFF. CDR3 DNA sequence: TGCAGTGCTAGAGACCCTAGCGGGGAAATTATGGATGAGCAGTTCTTC.

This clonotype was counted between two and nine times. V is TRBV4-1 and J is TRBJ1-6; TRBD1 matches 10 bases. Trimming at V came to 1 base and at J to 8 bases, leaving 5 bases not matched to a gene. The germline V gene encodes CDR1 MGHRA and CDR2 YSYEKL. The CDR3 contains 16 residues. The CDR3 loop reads CASSQAIGQGDSPLHF. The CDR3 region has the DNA TGCGCCAGCAGCCAAGCGATCGGACAGGGGGATTCACCCCTCCACTTT.

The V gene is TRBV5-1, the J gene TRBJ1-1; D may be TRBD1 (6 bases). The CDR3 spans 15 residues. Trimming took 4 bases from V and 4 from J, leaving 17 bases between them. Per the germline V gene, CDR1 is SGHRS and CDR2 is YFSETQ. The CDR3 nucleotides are TGCGCCAGCAGCCTCCGACAAGGGGGTGCCACTGAAGCTTTCTTT. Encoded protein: CASSLRQGGATEAFF. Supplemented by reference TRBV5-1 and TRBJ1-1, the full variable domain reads KAGVTQTPRYLIKTRGQQVTLSCSPISGHRSVSWYQQTPGQGLQFLFEYFSETQRNKGNFPGRFSGRQFSNSRSEMNVSTLELGDSALYLCASSLRQGGATEAFFGQGTRLTVV.

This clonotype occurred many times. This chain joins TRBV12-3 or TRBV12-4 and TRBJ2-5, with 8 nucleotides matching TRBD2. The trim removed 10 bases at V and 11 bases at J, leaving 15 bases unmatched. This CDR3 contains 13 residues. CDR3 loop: CAKTGGNLREQYF. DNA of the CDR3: TGTGCCAAGACGGGGGGGAACCTGAGGGAGCAGTACTTC.

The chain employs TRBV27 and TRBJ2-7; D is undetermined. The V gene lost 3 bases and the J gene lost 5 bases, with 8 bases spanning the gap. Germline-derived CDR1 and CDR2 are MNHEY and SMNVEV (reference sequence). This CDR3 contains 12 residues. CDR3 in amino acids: CASSFIGDEQYF. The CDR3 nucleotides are TGTGCCAGCAGTTTTATCGGCGACGAGCAGTACTTC.

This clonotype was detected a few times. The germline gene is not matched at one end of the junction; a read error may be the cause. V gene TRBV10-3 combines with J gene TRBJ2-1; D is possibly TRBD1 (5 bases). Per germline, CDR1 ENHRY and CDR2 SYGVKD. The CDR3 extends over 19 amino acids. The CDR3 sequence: CAVSESIGVEDSSYNEQFF. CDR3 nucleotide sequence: TGTGCCGTCAGTGAGTCGATAGGGGTTGAGGATAGCTCCTACAATGAGCAGTTCTTC.

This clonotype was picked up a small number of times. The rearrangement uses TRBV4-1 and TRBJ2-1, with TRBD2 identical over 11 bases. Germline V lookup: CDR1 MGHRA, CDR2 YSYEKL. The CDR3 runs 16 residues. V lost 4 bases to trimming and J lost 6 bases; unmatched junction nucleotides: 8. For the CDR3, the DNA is TGCGCCAGCAGCCGCTTTAGCGGGGGGGTCTCCAATGAGCAGTTCTTC. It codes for CASSRFSGGVSNEQFF.

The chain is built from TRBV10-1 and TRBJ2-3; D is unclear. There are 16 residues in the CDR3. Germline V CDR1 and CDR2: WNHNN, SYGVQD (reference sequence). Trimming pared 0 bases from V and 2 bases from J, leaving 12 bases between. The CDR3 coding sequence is TGCGCCAGCAGTGAGTCAAGGGCGGCCTTCACAGATACGCAGTATTTT. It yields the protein CASSESRAAFTDTQYF.

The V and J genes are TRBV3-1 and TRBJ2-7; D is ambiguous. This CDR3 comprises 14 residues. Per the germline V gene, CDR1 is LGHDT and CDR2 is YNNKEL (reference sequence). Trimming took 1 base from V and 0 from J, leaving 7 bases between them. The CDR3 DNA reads TGTGCCAGCAGCCAAGTCACTACCTCCTACGAGCAGTACTTC. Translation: CASSQVTTSYEQYF.

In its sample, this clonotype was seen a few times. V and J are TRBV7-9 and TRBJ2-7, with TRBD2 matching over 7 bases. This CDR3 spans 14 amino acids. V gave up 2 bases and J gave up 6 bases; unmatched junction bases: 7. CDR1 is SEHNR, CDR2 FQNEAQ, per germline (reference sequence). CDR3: CASSLSFGGFEQYF. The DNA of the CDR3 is TGTGCCAGCAGCTTAAGTTTCGGGGGGTTCGAGCAGTACTTC. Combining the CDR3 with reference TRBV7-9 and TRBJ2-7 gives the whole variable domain DTGVSQNPRHKITKRGQNVTFRCDPISEHNRLYWYRQTLGQGPEFLTYFQNEAQLEKSRLLSDRFSAERPKGSFSTLEIQRTEQGDSAMYLCASSLSFGGFEQYFGPGTRLTVT.

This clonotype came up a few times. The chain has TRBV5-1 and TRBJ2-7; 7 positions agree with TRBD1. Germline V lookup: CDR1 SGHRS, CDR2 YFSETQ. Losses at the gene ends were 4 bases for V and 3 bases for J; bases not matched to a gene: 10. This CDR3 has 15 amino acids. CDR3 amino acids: CASSLPGTARYEQYF. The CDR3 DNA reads TGCGCCAGCAGCCTTCCCGGGACAGCCCGCTACGAGCAGTACTTC.

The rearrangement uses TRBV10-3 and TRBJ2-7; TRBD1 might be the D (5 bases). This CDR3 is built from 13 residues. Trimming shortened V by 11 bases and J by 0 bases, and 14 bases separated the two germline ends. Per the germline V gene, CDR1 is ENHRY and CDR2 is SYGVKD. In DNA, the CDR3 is TGTGCCGCAGGCCCTAGGGGCTCCTACGAGCAGTACTTC. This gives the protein CAAGPRGSYEQYF.

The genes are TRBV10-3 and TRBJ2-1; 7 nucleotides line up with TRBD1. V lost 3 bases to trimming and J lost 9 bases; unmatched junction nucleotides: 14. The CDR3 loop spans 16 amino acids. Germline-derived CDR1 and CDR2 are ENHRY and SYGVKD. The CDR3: CAISEPDREGDGEQFF. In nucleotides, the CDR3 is TGTGCCATCAGTGAACCTGACAGGGAAGGGGACGGTGAGCAGTTCTTC.

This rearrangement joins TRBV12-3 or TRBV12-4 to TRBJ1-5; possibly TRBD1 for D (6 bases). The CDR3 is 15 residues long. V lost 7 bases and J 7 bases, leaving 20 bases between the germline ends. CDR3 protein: CASTTQGRTDQPQHF. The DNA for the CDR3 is TGTGCCAGCACCACACAGGGTCGTACGGACCAGCCCCAGCATTTT.

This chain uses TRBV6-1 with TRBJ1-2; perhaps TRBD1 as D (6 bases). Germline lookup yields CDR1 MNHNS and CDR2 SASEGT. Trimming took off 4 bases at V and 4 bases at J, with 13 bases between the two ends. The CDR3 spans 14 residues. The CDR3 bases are TGTGCCAGCAGTGCTACTACAGGGCCCTATGGCTACACCTTC. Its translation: CASSATTGPYGYTF.

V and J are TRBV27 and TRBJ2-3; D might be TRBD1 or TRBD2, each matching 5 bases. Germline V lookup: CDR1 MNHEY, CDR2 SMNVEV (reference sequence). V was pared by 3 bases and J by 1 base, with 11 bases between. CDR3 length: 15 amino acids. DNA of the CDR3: TGTGCCAGCAGTTTCTGTAGGGACGGCACAGATACGCAGTATTTT. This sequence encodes CASSFCRDGTDTQYF.

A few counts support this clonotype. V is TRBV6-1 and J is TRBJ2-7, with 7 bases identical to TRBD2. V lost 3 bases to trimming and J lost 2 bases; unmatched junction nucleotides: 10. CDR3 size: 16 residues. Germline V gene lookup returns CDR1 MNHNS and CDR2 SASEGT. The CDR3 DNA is TGTGCCAGCAGTGAGGGGGGGTACCGGAGAACCTACGAGCAGTACTTC. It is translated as CASSEGGYRRTYEQYF.

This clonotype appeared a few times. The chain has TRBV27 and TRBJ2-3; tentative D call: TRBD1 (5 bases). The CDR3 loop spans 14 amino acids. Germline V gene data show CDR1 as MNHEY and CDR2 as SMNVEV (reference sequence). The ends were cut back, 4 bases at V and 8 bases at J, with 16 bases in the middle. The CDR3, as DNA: TGTGCCAGCAGTTCCCAGGATAGACAGAGTACGCAGTATTTT. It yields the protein CASSSQDRQSTQYF.

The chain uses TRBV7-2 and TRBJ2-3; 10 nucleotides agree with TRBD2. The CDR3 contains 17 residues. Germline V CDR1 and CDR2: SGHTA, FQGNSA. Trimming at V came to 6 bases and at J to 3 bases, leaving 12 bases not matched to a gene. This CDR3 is CASSPNSGGAITDTQYF. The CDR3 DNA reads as TGTGCCAGCAGTCCTAACAGCGGGGGGGCCATTACAGATACGCAGTATTTT.

CDR3: CSAHPGGGSYTDTQYF. As DNA, the CDR3 is TGCAGTGCCCACCCTGGGGGGGGGAGCTACACAGATACGCAGTATTTT. The rearrangement links TRBV20-1 to TRBJ2-3; 7 positions agree with TRBD2. CDR3 length: 16 residues. V lost 6 bases and J lost 2; bases outside the gene matches: 14. CDR1 and CDR2 from the germline V gene are DFQATT and SNEGSKA (reference sequence).

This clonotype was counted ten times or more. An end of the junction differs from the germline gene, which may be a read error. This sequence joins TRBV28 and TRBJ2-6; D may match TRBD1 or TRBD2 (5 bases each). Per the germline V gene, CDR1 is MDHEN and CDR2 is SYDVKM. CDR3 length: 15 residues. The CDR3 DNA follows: TGTGCCAGCAGCTTATGGGGGTCTGGGGCCAACGTCCTGACTTTC. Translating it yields CASSLWGSGANVLTF.